The 31 T cell receptor beta chains below all came from one sample that was sequenced in a study of response to subunit inactivated influenza vaccine. A single record per CDR3 protein comes from TCRdb applying MiXCR to the RT-PCR reads. Of approximately 570,000 distinct CDR3 sequences in the sample, 7.6% were seen once. Source: PBMCs from blood, taken around 25 months after vaccination. The receptor set was obtained from a man between 45 and 75 years old who received an inactivated influenza vaccine.

In this sample, this clonotype turned up many times. The chain is built from TRBV12-3 or TRBV12-4 and TRBJ1-1, with 7 positions matching TRBD1. This CDR3 comprises 15 residues. V lost 1 base to trimming and J lost 3 bases; unmatched junction nucleotides: 5. CDR3 coding DNA: TGTGCCAGCAGTTTAGGTGCGGACAGGTACACTGAAGCTTTCTTT. Its translation is CASSLGADRYTEAFF.

This clonotype was counted between two and nine times. CDR3 residues: CATSRDWGSNGYTF. DNA for the CDR3: TGTGCCACCAGCAGAGATTGGGGAAGTAATGGCTACACCTTC. This sequence joins TRBV15 and TRBJ1-2, with D hard to call. The V gene lost 0 bases and the J gene lost 6 bases, with 11 bases spanning the gap. The CDR3 runs to 14 residues. CDR1 is LNHNV, CDR2 YYDKDF, per germline (reference sequence).

This clonotype came up a few times. The rearrangement uses TRBV7-8 and TRBJ1-3; D is unclear. Germline assignment: CDR1 SGHVS and CDR2 FQNEAQ. The CDR3 extends over 17 amino acids. The V gene lost 3 bases and the J gene lost 0 bases, with 15 bases spanning the gap. CDR3 amino acids: CASSFNSFGPSGNTIYF. The CDR3 region has the DNA TGTGCCAGCAGCTTCAACTCGTTTGGACCCTCTGGAAACACCATATATTTT.

V is TRBV10-3 and J is TRBJ2-7, with a possible D match to TRBD1 (6 bases). CDR1 is ENHRY and CDR2 is SYGVKD in the germline V gene. The CDR3 runs to 12 residues. V dropped 6 bases and J dropped 3 bases, with 9 bases sitting between them. The DNA of the CDR3 is TGTGCCATCAGACAGGGCATCTACGAGCAGTACTTC. It is translated as CAIRQGIYEQYF.

This clonotype was picked up many times. The V call is TRBV15, the J call TRBJ2-5; D unclear. Trimming removed 1 base at V and 3 bases at J, with 9 bases between. The CDR3 sequence is 14 residues long. Germline V lookup: CDR1 LNHNV, CDR2 YYDKDF (reference sequence). The CDR3 bases are TGTGCCACCAGCAGAGTTAACAGAGAAGAGACCCAGTACTTC. As protein: CATSRVNREETQYF.

The rearrangement uses TRBV6-5 and TRBJ2-6, with 8 bases identical to TRBD2. V shed 0 bases, J shed 0 bases, and the junction held 7 bases outside the gene matches. The CDR3 sequence is 19 residues long. The germline CDR1 and CDR2 sequences are MNHEY and SVGAGI. The CDR3 loop reads CASSYSPLAGSSGANVLTF. CDR3 nucleotide sequence: TGTGCCAGCAGTTACTCTCCGCTAGCGGGCTCCTCTGGGGCCAACGTCCTGACTTTC.

The genes are TRBV7-2 and TRBJ2-5, with D perhaps TRBD2 (5 bases). This CDR3 comprises 13 residues. V shed 1 base and J shed 6 bases, with 9 bases lying between them. Germline V gene sequence: CDR1 SGHTA, CDR2 FQGNSA. CDR3 in DNA: TGTGCCAGCAGCTTAGGAGGGAGCAAGACCCAGTACTTC. This sequence encodes CASSLGGSKTQYF.

The chain combines TRBV27 with TRBJ1-4, with 7 bases identical to TRBD1. The germline CDR1 and CDR2 sequences are MNHEY and SMNVEV (reference sequence). The CDR3 sequence is 15 residues long. V was pared by 8 bases and J by 6 bases, with 12 bases of the junction left unmatched. The CDR3 protein is CASSFGGGAYEKLFF. The CDR3 DNA is TGTGCCAGCTCCTTCGGAGGGGGCGCTTATGAAAAACTGTTTTTT.

This clonotype was seen a few times. J is TRBJ2-3 and V is TRBV20-1; D unclear. From germline, CDR1 is DFQATT and CDR2 SNEGSKA (reference sequence). V shed 2 bases and J shed 6 bases, with 15 bases lying between them. The CDR3 spans 14 residues. Here the CDR3 reads CSARIRSFRDTQYF. The DNA of the CDR3 is TGCAGTGCTAGAATTCGGAGCTTCAGGGATACGCAGTATTTT.

This clonotype has a count of ten or more. The V call is TRBV12-3 or TRBV12-4, the J call TRBJ1-6; D gene uncertain. Trimming took 3 bases from V and 10 from J, leaving 13 bases between them. This CDR3 is built from 14 residues. The DNA of the CDR3 is TGTGCCAGCAGTTTTGAGTTTTATAGCTCACCCCTCCACTTT. This sequence encodes CASSFEFYSSPLHF.

This clonotype has a count of ten or more. The genes are TRBV4-2 and TRBJ2-7; D is undetermined. Trimming shortened V by 0 bases and J by 0 bases, and 9 bases separated the two germline ends. Germline CDR1 reads LGHNA; CDR2 reads YNFKEQ. This CDR3 has 15 residues. CDR3 amino acids: CASSQDRVSSYEQYF. CDR3 nucleotide sequence: TGTGCCAGCAGCCAAGACCGGGTCAGCTCCTACGAGCAGTACTTC.

The table lists this clonotype with many counts. V and J are TRBV11-2 and TRBJ2-7, with D possibly being TRBD2 (5 bases). CDR1 is SGHAT, CDR2 FQNNGV, per germline. V was cut by 0 bases and J by 5 bases, with 8 bases left in between. The CDR3 has 13 residues. The CDR3 DNA reads TGTGCCAGCAGCTTAGAGCGGGTCAACGAGCAGTACTTC. This codes for CASSLERVNEQYF.

This clonotype occurred many times. The genes are TRBV11-2 and TRBJ2-1; 11 bases are shared with TRBD1. The CDR3 is 16 amino acids. The junction had 9 bases not matched to a gene; V was cut back by 1 base and J by 10 bases. Germline CDR1 is SGHAT and CDR2 is FQNNGV. CDR3 DNA: TGTGCCAGCAGCTTAGTTTTCGGACAGGGGGCTTACGAGCAGTTCTTC. It translates to CASSLVFGQGAYEQFF.

The chain combines TRBV20-1 with TRBJ1-5; a possible D gene is TRBD1 (5 bases). Trimming took 6 bases from V and 0 from J, leaving 15 bases between them. The CDR3 length is 15 residues. Per germline, CDR1 DFQATT and CDR2 SNEGSKA (reference sequence). CDR3 bases: TGCAGTGCAATTACAGGAGGAAATAGCAATCAGCCCCAGCATTTT. Translation gives CSAITGGNSNQPQHF.

There are a few counts of this clonotype. The chain recombines TRBV7-9 with TRBJ2-6, with D hard to call. Trimming shortened V by 1 base and J by 3 bases, and 7 bases separated the two germline ends. Germline V gene sequence: CDR1 SEHNR, CDR2 FQNEAQ (reference sequence). CDR3 size: 15 residues. This chain's CDR3 is CASSLVSLGANVLTF. CDR3 in DNA: TGTGCCAGCAGCTTAGTCAGTCTTGGGGCCAACGTCCTGACTTTC. The complete variable domain, with remaining parts taken from reference TRBV7-9 and TRBJ2-6, reads DTGVSQNPRHKITKRGQNVTFRCDPISEHNRLYWYRQTLGQGPEFLTYFQNEAQLEKSRLLSDRFSAERPKGSFSTLEIQRTEQGDSAMYLCASSLVSLGANVLTFGAGSRLTVL.

This clonotype has just a few counts. The V and J genes are TRBV5-1 and TRBJ2-6; D is possibly TRBD1 (6 bases). The CDR3 is 18 residues long. The germline V gene has CDR1 SGHRS and CDR2 YFSETQ. V lost 2 bases to trimming and J lost 0 bases, with 15 bases between them. CDR3 in DNA: TGCGCCAGCAGCTTAGAGGGGGTCCGAACCTCTGGGGCCAACGTCCTGACTTTC. Its protein product is CASSLEGVRTSGANVLTF. Using reference TRBV5-1 and TRBJ2-6 for the parts outside the CDR3, the full variable domain is KAGVTQTPRYLIKTRGQQVTLSCSPISGHRSVSWYQQTPGQGLQFLFEYFSETQRNKGNFPGRFSGRQFSNSRSEMNVSTLELGDSALYLCASSLEGVRTSGANVLTFGAGSRLTVL.

This clonotype was counted many times. This chain connects TRBV20-1 to TRBJ2-3; the D is unclear. Trimming left V 5 bases short and J 1 base short, with 10 bases between. Looked up from germline, CDR1 is DFQATT and CDR2 is SNEGSKA (reference sequence). This CDR3 comprises 13 residues. This CDR3 is CSALLDRTDTQYF. Here the CDR3 DNA reads TGCAGTGCTCTACTCGACCGCACAGATACGCAGTATTTT.

This sequence joins TRBV20-1 and TRBJ1-5; tentative D call: TRBD1 (5 bases). The CDR3 is made up of 14 amino acids. Germline CDR1 DFQATT, CDR2 SNEGSKA (reference sequence). The V gene lost 3 bases and the J gene lost 9 bases, with 18 bases spanning the gap. The DNA for the CDR3 is TGCAGTGCTAGTGACTCGGGGGGTCGGCGGCCCCAGCATTTT. This encodes CSASDSGGRRPQHF.

This rearrangement joins TRBV3-1 to TRBJ1-3; no reliable D call. Germline V gene lookup returns CDR1 LGHDT and CDR2 YNNKEL (reference sequence). Trimming shortened V by 4 bases and J by 9 bases, and 16 bases separated the two germline ends. The CDR3 is 14 amino acids. The CDR3 DNA follows: TGTGCCAGCAGCCGGACGGGCCGTGGATCCACCATATATTTT. Its translation: CASSRTGRGSTIYF.

The sample holds many counts of this clonotype. The rearrangement uses TRBV20-1 and TRBJ1-4; 7 nucleotides align to TRBD1. The V and J ends lost 3 bases and 5 bases, in that order; junction bases with no gene match: 6. The CDR3 is 14 residues long. Germline CDR1 is DFQATT and CDR2 is SNEGSKA (reference sequence). CDR3: CSASPATGNEKLFF. In nucleotides, the CDR3 is TGCAGTGCTAGCCCTGCGACAGGGAATGAAAAACTGTTTTTT.

The gene calls are TRBV20-1 and TRBJ2-2; TRBD2 aligns across 10 bases. V was pared by 0 bases and J by 7 bases, with 8 bases of the junction left unmatched. This CDR3 region has 16 residues. Germline CDR1 and CDR2: DFQATT and SNEGSKA (reference sequence). CDR3 residues: CSARDRLAGEGGELFF. CDR3 in DNA: TGCAGTGCTAGAGATCGGCTAGCGGGGGAAGGCGGGGAGCTGTTTTTT.

This clonotype was recorded a few times. This chain uses TRBV4-3 with TRBJ2-3, with 8 positions matching TRBD2. The CDR3 has 20 residues. The V gene's germline CDR1 is LGHNA and CDR2 YSLEER. Losses at the gene ends were 1 base for V and 9 bases for J; bases not matched to a gene: 24. Here the CDR3 DNA reads TGCGCCAGCAGCCAAGCGCCCTACTTGGCGCGGGGGGTCCTCCGGGTCACGCAGTATTTT. Translated: CASSQAPYLARGVLRVTQYF.

This clonotype was observed at least ten times. This sequence joins TRBV3-1 and TRBJ2-7; D might be TRBD1 or TRBD2, each matching 5 bases. Per germline, CDR1 LGHDT and CDR2 YNNKEL (reference sequence). V was pared by 1 base and J by 3 bases, with 7 bases between. The CDR3 runs to 13 residues. Written as DNA, the CDR3 is TGTGCCAGCAGCCAAGGGGGACGCTACGAGCAGTACTTC. It is translated as CASSQGGRYEQYF.

This clonotype was observed a few times. The rearrangement links TRBV7-2 to TRBJ2-1; possibly TRBD1 or TRBD2 for D (5 bases each). Trimming pared 10 bases from V and 2 bases from J, leaving 18 bases between. Germline values: CDR1 SGHTA, CDR2 FQGNSA. This CDR3 contains 15 residues. This CDR3 is CATTQLGVPYNEQFF. The CDR3 bases are TGTGCCACCACCCAGTTGGGGGTCCCCTACAATGAGCAGTTCTTC.

The rearrangement links TRBV5-1 to TRBJ2-3, with 10 bases aligning to TRBD1. After removal of 7 bases from V and 4 bases from J, the junction contained 0 bases not matched to a gene. The CDR3 covers 12 residues. The V gene's germline CDR1 is SGHRS and CDR2 YFSETQ. The CDR3 region has the DNA TGCGCCAGCGGGACAGGGGCAGATACGCAGTATTTT. Amino acids: CASGTGADTQYF.

This clonotype was observed a handful of times. J is TRBJ1-5 and V is TRBV27; 7 bases line up with TRBD1. Germline trimming cut 5 bases from V and 5 bases from J; bases unmatched to any gene: 6. This CDR3 is 14 amino acids long. Germline CDR1 MNHEY, CDR2 SMNVEV (reference sequence). The CDR3 protein is CASSKDRKYQPQHF. The CDR3 DNA reads TGTGCCAGCAGTAAGGACAGGAAATATCAGCCCCAGCATTTT.

This clonotype was found many times. The chain has TRBV12-3 or TRBV12-4 and TRBJ2-4; TRBD2 aligns across 8 bases. The J segment lost 4 bases and the V segment lost 4 bases, leaving 0 bases of the junction unmatched. This CDR3 is 13 amino acids long. The CDR3 loop reads CASSSGGKNIQYF. The CDR3 DNA is TGTGCCAGCAGTTCGGGGGGGAAAAACATTCAGTACTTC.

Ten or more counts support this clonotype. V gene TRBV7-8 combines with J gene TRBJ2-7; the D gene is possibly TRBD1 (6 bases). V shed 5 bases and J shed 5 bases, with 22 bases lying between them. CDR3 length: 16 amino acids. Germline loops: CDR1 SGHVS, CDR2 FQNEAQ. CDR3 DNA: TGTGCCAGCAGCCAGTCCCGGGACATCAGAGTACACGAGCAGTACTTC. This translates into CASSQSRDIRVHEQYF.

V usage is TRBV11-1 and J usage is TRBJ2-1; no clear D gene. CDR3 length: 13 residues. Germline values: CDR1 SGHAT, CDR2 FQDESV (reference sequence). Trimming cost V 3 bases and J 5 bases, with 8 bases left between them. CDR3: CASSFIVNNEQFF. In DNA form, the CDR3 reads TGTGCCAGCAGCTTCATAGTAAACAATGAGCAGTTCTTC.

This clonotype was detected a few times. The V gene is TRBV4-1, the J gene TRBJ1-5; a weak D match, TRBD1 (5 bases). CDR1 MGHRA and CDR2 YSYEKL come from the germline V gene. Trimming pared 2 bases from V and 4 bases from J, leaving 12 bases between. The CDR3 runs to 15 residues. This chain's CDR3 is CASSQRGDTNQPQHF. CDR3 bases: TGCGCCAGCAGCCAAAGAGGGGATACTAATCAGCCCCAGCATTTT.

This clonotype was found a few times. This chain connects TRBV20-1 to TRBJ2-3; tentatively, D is TRBD1 or TRBD2 (6 bases each). Trimming cost V 7 bases and J 3 bases, with 17 bases left between them. Per germline, CDR1 DFQATT and CDR2 SNEGSKA (reference sequence). The CDR3 extends over 14 amino acids. DNA of the CDR3: TGCAGTGTCCCGGAGGGGGGAAAGACAGATACGCAGTATTTT. Its translation: CSVPEGGKTDTQYF.